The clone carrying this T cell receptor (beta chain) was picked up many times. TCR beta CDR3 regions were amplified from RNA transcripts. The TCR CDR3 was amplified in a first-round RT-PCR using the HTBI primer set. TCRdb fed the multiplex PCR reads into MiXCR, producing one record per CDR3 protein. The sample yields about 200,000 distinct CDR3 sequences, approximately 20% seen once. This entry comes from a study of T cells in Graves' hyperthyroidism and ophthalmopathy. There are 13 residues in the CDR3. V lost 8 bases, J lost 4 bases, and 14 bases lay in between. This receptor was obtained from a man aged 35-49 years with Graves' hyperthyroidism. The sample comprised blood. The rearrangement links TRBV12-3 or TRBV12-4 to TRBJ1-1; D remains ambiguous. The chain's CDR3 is CASSYSLVTEAFF. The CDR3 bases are TGTGCCAGCTCATATTCGCTGGTCACTGAAGCTTTCTTT.